This entry concerns a single T cell receptor beta chain. This clonotype has at least ten counts. Which antigen it targets is not known. No base quality values were provided; no much bigger clone lies one nucleotide off. Genomic DNA served as template for TCR beta VDJ combination and CDR3 sequence profiling. An Illumina HiSeq 2000 was used for TCR repertoire sequencing. The paper's processing steps were these. Repertoire assessment relied on Simpson's diversity index, CDR3 size and DJ length profiles, and TRBV/TRBJ rearrangement plots. The most abundant DNA sequence in the deep sequencing data was defined as the immunodominant clone. CDR3 amino acid sequences were checked for sharing between subjects and were compared against published repertoires and the VDJdb database. TCRdb ran its own pipeline on the public reads, namely fastp trimming at Q25 and MiXCR clone calling, and kept in-frame beta chains. Each entry is one CDR3 protein sequence, shown with its most common DNA and genes. The V and J calls shown here were made by TCRdb, not taken from the authors' results. This sample has 200,000 to 250,000 distinct CDR3 sequences in its table, and around 50% of those were observed once. The ten largest make up less than 20% of the sample.

Expansion of CD8+CD57+ cells had been shown by flow cytometry in the patients chosen for sequencing. Severe acquired aplastic anemia was diagnosed in all patients according to International Study of Aplastic Anemia and Agranulocytosis and Camitta criteria. Patients had received no therapy at the time of blood sampling. TCR repertoires of sorted CD4+ and CD8+ blood T cells from severe aplastic anemia patients and healthy subjects were deep-sequenced in the study. In the USA, patient enrollment took place under clinicaltrials.gov protocols 00001620, 01623167, 00001397, 00071045, 00081523 and 00961064. Ficoll-Paque density gradient centrifugation was used to isolate peripheral blood mononuclear cells. Before DNA extraction, CD4+ and CD8+ T cells were sorted with FACS or magnetic beads. This sample is drawn from a study of CD8+CD57+ T cells in acquired aplastic anemia (dated by TCRdb to 2017 to 2018). With respect to the entire study: A mean of about 3.2 ug of DNA, ranging from 0.2 to 27.4 ug, was extracted from sorted CD4+ and CD8+ cells. CD8+CD57+ expansion was defined as frequency above the mean frequency observed in healthy subjects. What the research found in general, with its limitations: Twenty-nine CD8+ CDR3 sequences were found in both patients and controls but appeared to be highly expressed in patients and within the immunodominant clones of the patients. CD8+ Simpson's diversity did not differ significantly between patients and healthy controls (P=0.060).

V loses 1 base, J loses 6 bases, and the germline ends lie 6 bases apart. There are 12 amino acids in the CDR3, from cysteine to phenylalanine inclusive. The only DNA kept is the CDR3, 36 bases in frame from the first base. The germline V gene supplies CDR1 SGHVS and CDR2 FQNEAQ. The TCR comes from a human donor with aplastic anemia. The rearrangement joined TRBV7-8 to TRBJ2-5; too little of a D gene remains to name it. The sample comprised sorted CD4+, CD8+, or CD8+CD57+ T cells (not recorded which) from PBMCs. DNA sequence: TGTGCCAGCAGCTTAGACATCCAGACCCAGTACTTC. It specifies CASSLDIQTQYF. The entire variable domain, with the stretches around the CDR3 drawn from the reference TRBV7-8 and TRBJ2-5 proteins, is GAGVSQSPRYKVAKRGQDVALRCDPISGHVSLFWYQQALGQGPEFLTYFQNEAQLDKSGLPSDRFFAERPEGSVSTLKIQRTQQEDSAVYLCASSLDIQTQYFGPGTRLLVL.